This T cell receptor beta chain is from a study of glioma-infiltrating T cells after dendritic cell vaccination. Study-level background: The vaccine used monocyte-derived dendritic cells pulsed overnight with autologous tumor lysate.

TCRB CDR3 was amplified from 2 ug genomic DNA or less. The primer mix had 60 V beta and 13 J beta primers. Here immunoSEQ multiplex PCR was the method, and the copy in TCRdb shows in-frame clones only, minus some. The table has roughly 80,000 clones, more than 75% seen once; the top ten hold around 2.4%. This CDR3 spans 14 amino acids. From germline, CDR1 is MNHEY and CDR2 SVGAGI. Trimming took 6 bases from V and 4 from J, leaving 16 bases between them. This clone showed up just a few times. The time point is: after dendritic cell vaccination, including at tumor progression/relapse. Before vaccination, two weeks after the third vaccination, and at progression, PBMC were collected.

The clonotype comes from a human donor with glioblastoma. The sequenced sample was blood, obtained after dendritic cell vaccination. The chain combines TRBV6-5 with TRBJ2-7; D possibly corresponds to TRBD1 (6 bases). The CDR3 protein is CASSPHLQGYEQYF. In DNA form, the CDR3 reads TGTGCCAGCAGCCCCCATCTCCAGGGGTACGAGCAGTACTTC.